This TCR beta chain was recovered during a study of T cell responses to AZD1222 COVID-19 vaccine. Study-level findings and limits: Close to half of all spike-specific TCRs reportedly target regions of the variants that are unmutated.

This CDR3 spans 14 amino acids. Trimming pared 0 bases from V and 8 bases from J, leaving 8 bases between. Germline loops: CDR1 MGHRA, CDR2 YSYEKL. Notes on this clone: As yet, its antigen is unknown.

The method was immunoSEQ multiplex PCR; TCRdb's version includes in-frame clones alone and lacks a portion of them. The data contain more than 140,000 clones, 93% of them singletons. The sequence was collected from an adult in good health. This chain connects TRBV4-1 to TRBJ1-6; no clear D gene. The input for sequencing was peripheral blood, taken on day 0 of MenACWY control vaccination. The CDR3 loop reads CASSQDSWYSPLHF. The CDR3 region has the DNA TGCGCCAGCAGCCAAGATAGTTGGTATTCACCCCTCCACTTT.